This T cell receptor (beta chain) was retrieved from a study of identical twins' blood T cells. Whole-study results and caveats: Shared CDR3 clonotype counts tracked mainly the product of cloneset sizes.

The germline gives CDR1 SGHTA, CDR2 FQGNSA. Trimming cost V 1 base and J 4 bases, with 7 bases left between them. The CDR3 is made up of 13 amino acids. Each CDR3 protein gets one entry after TCRdb re-called the 5' RACE reads with MiXCR. In the table there are about 370,000 distinct CDR3 sequences, roughly 30% of which are singletons. This clonotype came up a few times. Its antigen is currently unknown. The chain uses TRBV7-2 and TRBJ1-1, with D unresolved. The receptor was derived from a woman between 18 and 49 years old in good health. The sequenced sample was PBMCs. CDR3 DNA sequence: TGTGCCAGCAGCTTAGGAAGGTTCACTGAAGCTTTCTTT. Its translation: CASSLGRFTEAFF.